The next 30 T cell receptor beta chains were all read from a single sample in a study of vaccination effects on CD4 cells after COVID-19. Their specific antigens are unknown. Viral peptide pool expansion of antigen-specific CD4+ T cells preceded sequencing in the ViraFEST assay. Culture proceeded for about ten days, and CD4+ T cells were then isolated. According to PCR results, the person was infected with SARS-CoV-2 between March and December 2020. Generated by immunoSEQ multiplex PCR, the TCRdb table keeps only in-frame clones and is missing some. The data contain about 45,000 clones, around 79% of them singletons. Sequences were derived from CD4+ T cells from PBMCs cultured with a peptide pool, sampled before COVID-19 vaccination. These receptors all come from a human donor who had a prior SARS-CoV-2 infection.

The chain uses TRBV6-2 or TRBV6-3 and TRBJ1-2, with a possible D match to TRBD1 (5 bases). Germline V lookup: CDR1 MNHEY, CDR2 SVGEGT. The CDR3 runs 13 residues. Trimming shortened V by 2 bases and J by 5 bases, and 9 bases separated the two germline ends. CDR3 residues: CASSYGGRYGYTF. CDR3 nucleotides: TGTGCCAGCAGTTACGGGGGGAGATATGGCTACACCTTC.

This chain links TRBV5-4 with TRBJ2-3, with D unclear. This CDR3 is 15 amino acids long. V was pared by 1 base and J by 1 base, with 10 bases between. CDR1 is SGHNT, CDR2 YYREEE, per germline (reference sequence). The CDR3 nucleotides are TGTGCCAGCAGCTTGTATCTGGCGGGCACAGATACGCAGTATTTT. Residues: CASSLYLAGTDTQYF.

The CDR3 DNA follows: TGTGCCAGCAGCTCTGCCCCATTCCCGGAGACCCAGTACTTC. Residues: CASSSAPFPETQYF. This chain connects TRBV9 to TRBJ2-5; no definite D call. The CDR3 consists of 14 residues. Germline CDR1 and CDR2: SGDLS and YYNGEE. Trimming took off 4 bases at V and 5 bases at J, with 15 bases between the two ends.

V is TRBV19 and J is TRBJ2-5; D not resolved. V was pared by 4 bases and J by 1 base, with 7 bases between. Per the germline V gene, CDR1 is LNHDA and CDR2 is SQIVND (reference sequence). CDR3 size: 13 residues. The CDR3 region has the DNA TGTGCCAGTAGTACCCGATTCCAAGAGACCCAGTACTTC. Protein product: CASSTRFQETQYF.

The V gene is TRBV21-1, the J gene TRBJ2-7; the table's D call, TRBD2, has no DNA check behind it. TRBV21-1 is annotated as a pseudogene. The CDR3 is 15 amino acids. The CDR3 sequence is CASSKRAGGPYEQYF. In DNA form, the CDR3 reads TGTGCCAGCAGCAAACGAGCGGGAGGGCCCTACGAGCAGTACTTC.

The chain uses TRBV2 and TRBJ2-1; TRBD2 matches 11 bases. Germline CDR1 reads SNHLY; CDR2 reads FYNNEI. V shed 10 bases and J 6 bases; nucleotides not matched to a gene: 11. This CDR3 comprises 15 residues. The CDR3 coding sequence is TGTGCCAACAGGAGACTAGCGGGACTCATCAATGAGCAGTTCTTC. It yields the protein CANRRLAGLINEQFF.

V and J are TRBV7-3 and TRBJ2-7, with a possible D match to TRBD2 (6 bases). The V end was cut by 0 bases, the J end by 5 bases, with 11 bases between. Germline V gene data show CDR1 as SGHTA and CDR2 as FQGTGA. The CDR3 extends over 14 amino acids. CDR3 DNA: TGTGCCAGCAGCTTAACAGAGGGCGGGGACGAGCAGTACTTC. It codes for CASSLTEGGDEQYF.

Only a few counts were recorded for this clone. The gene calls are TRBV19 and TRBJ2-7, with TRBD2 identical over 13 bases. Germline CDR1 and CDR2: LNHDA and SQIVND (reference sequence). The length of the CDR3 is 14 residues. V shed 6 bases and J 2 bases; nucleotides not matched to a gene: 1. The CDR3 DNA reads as TGTGCCAGTAGGGGGACTAGCGGGACCTACGAGCAGTACTTC. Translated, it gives CASRGTSGTYEQYF.

The CDR3 DNA sequence: TGTGCCAGCAGCTTCAGGGGAGGGGAGACCCAGTACTTC. Its protein is CASSFRGGETQYF. The chain combines TRBV5-5 with TRBJ2-5; weak D call: TRBD2 (7 bases). CDR1 is SGHKS and CDR2 is YYEKEE in the germline V gene (reference sequence). Trimming pared 2 bases from V and 5 bases from J, leaving 10 bases between. The CDR3 length is 13 residues.

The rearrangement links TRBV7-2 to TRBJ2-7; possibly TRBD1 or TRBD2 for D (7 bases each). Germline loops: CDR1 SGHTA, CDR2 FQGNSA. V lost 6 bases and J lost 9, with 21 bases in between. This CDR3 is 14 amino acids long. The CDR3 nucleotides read TGTGCCAGCAGTCCCAGGGGGGGGACTATCGTGCAGTACTTC. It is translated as CASSPRGGTIVQYF.

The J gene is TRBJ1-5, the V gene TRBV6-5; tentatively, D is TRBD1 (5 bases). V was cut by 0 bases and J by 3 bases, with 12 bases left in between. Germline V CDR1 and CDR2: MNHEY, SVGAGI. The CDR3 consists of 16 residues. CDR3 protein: CASSYSMQGYNQPQHF. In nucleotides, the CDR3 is TGTGCCAGCAGTTACTCGATGCAGGGCTACAATCAGCCCCAGCATTTT.

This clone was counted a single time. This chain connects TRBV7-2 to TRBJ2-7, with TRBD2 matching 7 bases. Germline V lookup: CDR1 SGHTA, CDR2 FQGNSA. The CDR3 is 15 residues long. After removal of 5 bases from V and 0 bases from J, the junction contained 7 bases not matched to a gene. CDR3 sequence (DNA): TGTGCCAGCAGCCTTAGCGGGTTAAGCTCCTACGAGCAGTACTTC. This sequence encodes CASSLSGLSSYEQYF.

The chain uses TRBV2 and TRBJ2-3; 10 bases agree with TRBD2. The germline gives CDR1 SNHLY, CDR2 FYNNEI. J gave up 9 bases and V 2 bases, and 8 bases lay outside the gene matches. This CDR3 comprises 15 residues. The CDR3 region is CASSELASGSGTQYF. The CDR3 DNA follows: TGTGCCAGCAGTGAATTGGCTAGCGGGAGTGGGACGCAGTATTTT.

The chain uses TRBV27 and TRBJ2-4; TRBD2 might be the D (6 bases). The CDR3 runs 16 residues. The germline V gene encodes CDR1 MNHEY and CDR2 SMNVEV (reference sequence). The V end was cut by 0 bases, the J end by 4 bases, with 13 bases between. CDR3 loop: CASSLSSPGLKNIQYF. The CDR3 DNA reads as TGTGCCAGCAGTTTATCGTCCCCCGGACTAAAAAACATTCAGTACTTC.

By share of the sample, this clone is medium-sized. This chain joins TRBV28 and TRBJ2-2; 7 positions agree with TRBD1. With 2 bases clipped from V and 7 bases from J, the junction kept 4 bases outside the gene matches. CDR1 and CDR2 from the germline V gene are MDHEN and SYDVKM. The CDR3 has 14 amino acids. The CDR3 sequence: CASSLNAGGGELFF. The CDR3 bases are TGTGCCAGCAGTTTAAATGCAGGGGGCGGGGAGCTGTTTTTT.

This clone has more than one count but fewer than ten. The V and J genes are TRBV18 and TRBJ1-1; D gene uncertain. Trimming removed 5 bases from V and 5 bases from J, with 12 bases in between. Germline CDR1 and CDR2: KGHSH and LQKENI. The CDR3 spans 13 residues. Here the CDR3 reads CASSETVGTEAFF. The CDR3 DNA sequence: TGTGCCAGCTCAGAGACTGTTGGGACTGAAGCTTTCTTT.

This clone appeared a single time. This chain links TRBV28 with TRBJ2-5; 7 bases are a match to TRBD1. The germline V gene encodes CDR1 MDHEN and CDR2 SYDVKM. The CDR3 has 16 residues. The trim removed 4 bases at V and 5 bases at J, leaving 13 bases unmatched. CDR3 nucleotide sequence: TGTGCCAGCAGTTCCGGACAGGACGTACCGCGGGAGACCCAGTACTTC. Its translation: CASSSGQDVPRETQYF. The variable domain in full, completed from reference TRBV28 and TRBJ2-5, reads DVKVTQSSRYLVKRTGEKVFLECVQDMDHENMFWYRQDPGLGLRLIYFSYDVKMKEKGDIPEGYSVSREKKERFSLILESASTNQTSMYLCASSSGQDVPRETQYFGPGTRLLVL.

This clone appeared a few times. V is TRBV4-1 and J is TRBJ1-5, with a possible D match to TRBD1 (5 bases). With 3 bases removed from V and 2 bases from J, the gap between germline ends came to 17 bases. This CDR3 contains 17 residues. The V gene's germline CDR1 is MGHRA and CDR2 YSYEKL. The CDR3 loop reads CASSQVGEGVGNQPQHF. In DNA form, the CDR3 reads TGCGCCAGCAGCCAGGTAGGGGAGGGAGTTGGCAATCAGCCCCAGCATTTT.

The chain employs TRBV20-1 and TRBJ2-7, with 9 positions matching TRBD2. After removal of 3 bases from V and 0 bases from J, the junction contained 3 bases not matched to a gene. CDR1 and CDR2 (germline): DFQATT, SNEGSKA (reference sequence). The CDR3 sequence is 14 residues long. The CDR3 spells CSASLAGRSYEQYF. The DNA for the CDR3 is TGCAGTGCTAGTCTAGCGGGACGCTCCTACGAGCAGTACTTC.

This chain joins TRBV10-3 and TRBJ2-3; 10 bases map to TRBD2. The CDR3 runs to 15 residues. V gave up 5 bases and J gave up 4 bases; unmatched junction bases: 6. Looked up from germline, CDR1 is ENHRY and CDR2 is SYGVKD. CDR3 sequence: CAISPAGGPSDTQYF. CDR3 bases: TGTGCCATCAGTCCAGCGGGGGGGCCTTCAGATACGCAGTATTTT.

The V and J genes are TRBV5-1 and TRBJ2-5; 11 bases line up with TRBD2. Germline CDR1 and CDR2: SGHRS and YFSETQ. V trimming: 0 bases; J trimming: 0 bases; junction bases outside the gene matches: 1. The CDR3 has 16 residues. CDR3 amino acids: CASSLGLAGNQETQYF. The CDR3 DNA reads TGCGCCAGCAGCTTGGGACTAGCGGGGAACCAAGAGACCCAGTACTTC.

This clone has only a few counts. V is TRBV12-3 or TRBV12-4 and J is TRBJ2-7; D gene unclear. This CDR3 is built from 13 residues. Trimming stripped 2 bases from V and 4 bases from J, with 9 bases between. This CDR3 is CASSLFGQYEQYF. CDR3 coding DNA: TGTGCCAGCAGTTTATTCGGTCAGTACGAGCAGTACTTC.

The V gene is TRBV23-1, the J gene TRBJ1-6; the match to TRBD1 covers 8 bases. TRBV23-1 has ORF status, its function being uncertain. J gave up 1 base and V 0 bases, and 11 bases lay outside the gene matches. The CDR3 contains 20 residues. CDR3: CASSQSDRGSSWSYNSPLHF. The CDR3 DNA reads TGCGCCAGCAGTCAATCTGACAGGGGTTCGTCTTGGTCCTATAATTCACCCCTCCACTTT.

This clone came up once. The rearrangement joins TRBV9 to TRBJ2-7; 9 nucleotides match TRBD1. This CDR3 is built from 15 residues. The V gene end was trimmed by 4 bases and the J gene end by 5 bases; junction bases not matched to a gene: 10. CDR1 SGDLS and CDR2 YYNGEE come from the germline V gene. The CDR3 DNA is TGTGCCAGCAGCCCCTCCGGGACAGGGCTTCACGAGCAGTACTTC. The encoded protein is CASSPSGTGLHEQYF.

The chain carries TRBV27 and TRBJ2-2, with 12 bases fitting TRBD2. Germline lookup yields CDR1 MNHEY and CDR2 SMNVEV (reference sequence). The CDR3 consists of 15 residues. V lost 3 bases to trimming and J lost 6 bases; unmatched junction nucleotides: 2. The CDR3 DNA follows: TGTGCCAGCAGTTTTCCTAGCGGGGGGGCCGGGGAGCTGTTTTTT. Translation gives CASSFPSGGAGELFF.

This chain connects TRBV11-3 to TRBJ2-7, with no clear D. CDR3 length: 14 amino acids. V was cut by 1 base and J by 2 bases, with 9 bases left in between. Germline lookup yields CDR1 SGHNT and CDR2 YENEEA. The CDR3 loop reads CASSLARNTYEQYF. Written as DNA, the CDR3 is TGTGCCAGCAGCTTAGCACGAAATACCTACGAGCAGTACTTC.

CDR3 bases: TGTGCAAGTCGCTTAGTAGGTTACGTCCAAGAGACCCAGTACTTC. Protein sequence: CASRLVGYVQETQYF. This chain connects TRBV12-2 to TRBJ2-5. TRBV12-2 is listed as a pseudogene. The CDR3 length is 15 residues.

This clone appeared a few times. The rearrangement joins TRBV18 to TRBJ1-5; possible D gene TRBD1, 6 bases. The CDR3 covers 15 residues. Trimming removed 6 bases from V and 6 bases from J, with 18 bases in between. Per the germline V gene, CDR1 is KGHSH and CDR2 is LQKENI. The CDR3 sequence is CASSKTGGGPQPQHF. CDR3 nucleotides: TGTGCCAGCTCCAAAACGGGGGGGGGCCCTCAGCCCCAGCATTTT.

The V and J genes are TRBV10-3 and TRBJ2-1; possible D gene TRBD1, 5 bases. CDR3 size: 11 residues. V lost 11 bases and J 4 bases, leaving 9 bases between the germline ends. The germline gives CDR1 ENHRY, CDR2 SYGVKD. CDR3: CASTGYNEQFF. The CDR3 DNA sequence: TGTGCCTCAACAGGTTACAATGAGCAGTTCTTC.

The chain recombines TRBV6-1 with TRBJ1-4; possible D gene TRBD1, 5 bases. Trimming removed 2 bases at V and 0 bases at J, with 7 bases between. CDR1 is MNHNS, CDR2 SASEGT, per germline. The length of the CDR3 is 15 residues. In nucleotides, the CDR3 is TGTGCCAGCAGTGAATTCAGGGCAACTAATGAAAAACTGTTTTTT. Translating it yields CASSEFRATNEKLFF.